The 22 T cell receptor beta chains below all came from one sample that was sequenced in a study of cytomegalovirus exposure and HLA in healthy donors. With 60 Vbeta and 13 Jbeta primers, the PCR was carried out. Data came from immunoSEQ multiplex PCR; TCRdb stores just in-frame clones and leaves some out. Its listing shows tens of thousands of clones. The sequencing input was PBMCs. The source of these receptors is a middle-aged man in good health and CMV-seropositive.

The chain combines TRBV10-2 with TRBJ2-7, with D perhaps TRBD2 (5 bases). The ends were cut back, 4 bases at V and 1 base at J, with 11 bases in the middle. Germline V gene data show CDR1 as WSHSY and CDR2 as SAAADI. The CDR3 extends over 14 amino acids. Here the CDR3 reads CASSVGLRSYEQYV. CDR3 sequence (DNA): TGCGCCAGCAGTGTCGGACTGAGATCCTACGAGCAGTACGTC.

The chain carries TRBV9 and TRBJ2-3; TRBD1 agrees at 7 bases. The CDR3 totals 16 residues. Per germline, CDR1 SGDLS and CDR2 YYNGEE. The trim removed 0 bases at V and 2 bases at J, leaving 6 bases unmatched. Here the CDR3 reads CASSVGGTASTDTQYF. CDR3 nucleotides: TGTGCCAGCAGCGTAGGAGGGACAGCATCCACAGATACGCAGTATTTT. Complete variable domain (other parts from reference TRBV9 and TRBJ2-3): DSGVTQTPKHLITATGQRVTLRCSPRSGDLSVYWYQQSLDQGLQFLIQYYNGEERAKGNILERFSAQQFPDLHSELNLSSLELGDSALYFCASSVGGTASTDTQYFGPGTRLTVL.

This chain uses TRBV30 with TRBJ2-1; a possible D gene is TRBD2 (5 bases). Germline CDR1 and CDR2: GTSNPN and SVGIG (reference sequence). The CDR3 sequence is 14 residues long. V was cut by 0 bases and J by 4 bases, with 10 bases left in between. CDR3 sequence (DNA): TGTGCCTGGAGTGTACTAGGCGGGTACAATGAGCAGTTCTTC. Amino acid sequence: CAWSVLGGYNEQFF.

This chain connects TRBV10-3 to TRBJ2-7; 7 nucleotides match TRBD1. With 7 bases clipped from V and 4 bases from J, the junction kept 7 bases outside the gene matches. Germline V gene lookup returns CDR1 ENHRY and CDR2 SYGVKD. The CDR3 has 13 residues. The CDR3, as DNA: TGTGCCATCAACCGACAGGGAAGGTACGAGCAGTACGTC. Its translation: CAINRQGRYEQYV.

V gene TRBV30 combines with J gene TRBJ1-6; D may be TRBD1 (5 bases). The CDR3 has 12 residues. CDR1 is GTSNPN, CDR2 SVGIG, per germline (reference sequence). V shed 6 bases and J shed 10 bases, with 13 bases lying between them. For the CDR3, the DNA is TGTGCCTGTAGAGCATCAGGGTCACCCCTCCACTTT. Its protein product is CACRASGSPLHF. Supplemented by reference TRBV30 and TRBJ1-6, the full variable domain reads SQTIHQWPATLVQPVGSPLSLECTVEGTSNPNLYWYRQAAGRGLQLLFYSVGIGQISSEVPQNLSASRPQDRQFILSSKKLLLSDSGFYLCACRASGSPLHFGNGTRLTVT.

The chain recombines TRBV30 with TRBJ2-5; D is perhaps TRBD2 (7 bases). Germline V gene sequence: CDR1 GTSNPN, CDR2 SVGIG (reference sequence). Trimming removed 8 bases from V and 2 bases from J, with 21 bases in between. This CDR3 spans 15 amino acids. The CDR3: CAGGGGGPLQETQYF. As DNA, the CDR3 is TGTGCCGGGGGGGGAGGGGGGCCACTACAAGAGACCCAGTACTTC. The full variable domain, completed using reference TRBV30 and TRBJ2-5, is SQTIHQWPATLVQPVGSPLSLECTVEGTSNPNLYWYRQAAGRGLQLLFYSVGIGQISSEVPQNLSASRPQDRQFILSSKKLLLSDSGFYLCAGGGGGPLQETQYFGPGTRLLVL.

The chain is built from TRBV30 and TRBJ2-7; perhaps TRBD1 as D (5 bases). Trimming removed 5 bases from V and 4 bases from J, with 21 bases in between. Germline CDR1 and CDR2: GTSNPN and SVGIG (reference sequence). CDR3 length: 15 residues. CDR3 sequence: CAWASRQNLFYEQYF. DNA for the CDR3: TGTGCCTGGGCTTCCCGACAGAACTTATTTTACGAGCAGTACTTC.

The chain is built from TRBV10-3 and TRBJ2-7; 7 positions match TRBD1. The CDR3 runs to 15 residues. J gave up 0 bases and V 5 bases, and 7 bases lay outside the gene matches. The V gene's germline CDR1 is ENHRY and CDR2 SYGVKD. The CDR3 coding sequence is TGTGCCATCAGTAGCGGACAGGACTTCTCCTACGAGCAGTACTTC. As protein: CAISSGQDFSYEQYF.

The chain's CDR3 is CASSPSDSPNYGYTF. The CDR3 DNA sequence: TGTGCCAGCAGCCCGTCGGACAGCCCTAACTATGGCTACACCTTC. V usage is TRBV4-2 and J usage is TRBJ1-2; tentatively, D is TRBD1 (6 bases). CDR1 is LGHNA, CDR2 YNFKEQ, per germline. V was trimmed by 4 bases and J by 0 bases, leaving 12 bases between them. The CDR3 is made up of 15 amino acids.

Here the CDR3 DNA reads TGTGCCATCCCAGGTCGGGAACCTAATGAAAAACTGTTTTTT. Amino acids: CAIPGREPNEKLFF. The genes are TRBV7-9 and TRBJ1-4; D not certain. CDR1 and CDR2 from the germline V gene are SEHNR and FQNEAQ (reference sequence). The length of the CDR3 is 14 residues. Trimming removed 10 bases from V and 3 bases from J, with 15 bases in between. The entire variable domain, with the rest obtained from reference TRBV7-9 and TRBJ1-4, is as follows: DTGVSQNPRHKITKRGQNVTFRCDPISEHNRLYWYRQTLGQGPEFLTYFQNEAQLEKSRLLSDRFSAERPKGSFSTLEIQRTEQGDSAMYLCAIPGREPNEKLFFGSGTQLSVL.

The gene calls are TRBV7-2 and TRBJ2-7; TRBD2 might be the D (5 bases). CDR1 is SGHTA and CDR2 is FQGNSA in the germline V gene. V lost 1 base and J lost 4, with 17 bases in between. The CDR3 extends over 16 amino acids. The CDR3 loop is CASSLVLQASSYEQYF. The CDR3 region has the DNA TGTGCCAGCAGCTTAGTCCTGCAGGCTAGCAGTTACGAGCAGTACTTC.

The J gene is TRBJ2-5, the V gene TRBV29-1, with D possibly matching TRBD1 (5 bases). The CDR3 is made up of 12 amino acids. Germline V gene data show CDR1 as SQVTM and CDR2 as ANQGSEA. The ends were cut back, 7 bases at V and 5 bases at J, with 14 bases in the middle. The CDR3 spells CSGAQGRETQYF. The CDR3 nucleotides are TGCAGCGGTGCGCAGGGCAGGGAGACCCAGTACTTC.

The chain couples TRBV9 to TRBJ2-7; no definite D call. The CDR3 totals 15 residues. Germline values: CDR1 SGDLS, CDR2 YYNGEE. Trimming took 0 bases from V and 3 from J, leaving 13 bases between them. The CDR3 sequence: CASSVGLGTHYEQYF. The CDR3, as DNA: TGTGCCAGCAGCGTAGGGCTGGGCACCCACTACGAGCAGTACTTC.

CDR3 amino acids: CASSSTGGYDGELFF. The CDR3 DNA reads as TGTGCCAGCAGTTCCACAGGGGGGTACGACGGGGAGCTGTTTTTT. V usage is TRBV6-5 and J usage is TRBJ2-2, with 8 bases identical to TRBD1. The CDR3 is 15 residues long. After removal of 4 bases from V and 7 bases from J, the junction contained 8 bases not matched to a gene. Germline CDR1 MNHEY, CDR2 SVGAGI.

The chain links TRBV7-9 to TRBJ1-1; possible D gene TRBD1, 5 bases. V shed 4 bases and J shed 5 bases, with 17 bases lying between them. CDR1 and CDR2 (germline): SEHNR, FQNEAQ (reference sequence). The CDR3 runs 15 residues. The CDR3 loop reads CASSSDPGLWTEAFF. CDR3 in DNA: TGTGCCAGCAGCTCAGATCCGGGACTATGGACTGAAGCTTTCTTT.

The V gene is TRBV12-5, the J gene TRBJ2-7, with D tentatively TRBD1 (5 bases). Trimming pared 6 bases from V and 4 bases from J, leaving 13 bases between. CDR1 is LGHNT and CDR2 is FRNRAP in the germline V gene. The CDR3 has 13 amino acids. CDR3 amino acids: CASGGRADYEQYF. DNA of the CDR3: TGTGCTAGTGGGGGGCGCGCCGATTACGAGCAGTACTTC.

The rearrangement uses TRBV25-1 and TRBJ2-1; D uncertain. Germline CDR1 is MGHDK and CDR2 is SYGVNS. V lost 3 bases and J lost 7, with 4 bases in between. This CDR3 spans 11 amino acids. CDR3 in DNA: TGTGCCAGCAGTGAGAGAAATGAGCAGTTCTTC. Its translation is CASSERNEQFF.

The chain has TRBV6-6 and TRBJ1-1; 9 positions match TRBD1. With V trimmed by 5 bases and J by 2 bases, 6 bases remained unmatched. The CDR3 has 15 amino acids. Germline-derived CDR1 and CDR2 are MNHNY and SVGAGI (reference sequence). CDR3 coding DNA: TGTGCCAGCAGTCAACCGGGACAGGGTAACACTGAAGCTTTCTTT. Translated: CASSQPGQGNTEAFF.

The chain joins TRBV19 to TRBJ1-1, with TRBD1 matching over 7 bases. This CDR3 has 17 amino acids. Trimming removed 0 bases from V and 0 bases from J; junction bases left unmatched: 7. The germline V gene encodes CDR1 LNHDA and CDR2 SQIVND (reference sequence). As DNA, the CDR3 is TGTGCCAGTAGTATAGATGGGGACAGCTTTCTGAACACTGAAGCTTTCTTT. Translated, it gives CASSIDGDSFLNTEAFF.

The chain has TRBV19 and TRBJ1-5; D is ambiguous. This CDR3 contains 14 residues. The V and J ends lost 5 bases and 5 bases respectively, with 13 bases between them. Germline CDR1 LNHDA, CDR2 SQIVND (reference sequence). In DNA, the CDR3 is TGTGCCAGTAGTTTTACTTTCCGCGATCAGCCCCAGCATTTT. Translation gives CASSFTFRDQPQHF.

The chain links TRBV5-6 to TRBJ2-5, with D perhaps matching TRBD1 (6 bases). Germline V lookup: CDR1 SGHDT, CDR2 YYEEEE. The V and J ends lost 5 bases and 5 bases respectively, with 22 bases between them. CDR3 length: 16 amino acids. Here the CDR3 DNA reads TGTGCCAGCAGTCCCCGGACAGCTTCCAGGTGGGAGACCCAGTACTTC. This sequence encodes CASSPRTASRWETQYF.

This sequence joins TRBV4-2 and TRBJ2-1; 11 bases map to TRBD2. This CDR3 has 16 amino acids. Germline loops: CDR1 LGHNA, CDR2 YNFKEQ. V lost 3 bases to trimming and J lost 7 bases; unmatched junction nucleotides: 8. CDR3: CASSQELAGVSNEQFF. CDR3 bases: TGTGCCAGCAGCCAGGAACTAGCGGGAGTTTCAAATGAGCAGTTCTTC.